This entry is about one TCR beta chain. Its specificity is unknown. The CDR3 length is 15 residues. The germline V gene encodes CDR1 SGHVS and CDR2 FQNEAQ. V shed 5 bases and J shed 10 bases, with 21 bases lying between them. The data were obtained in a study of cytomegalovirus exposure and HLA in healthy donors. Study-wide points: What a later analysis showed was that several of the most significant clusters appeared linked to common viral pathogens. Most TCR beta V segments were productive about 90% or about 30% of the time in an earlier analysis.

The PCR used 60 Vbeta and 13 Jbeta primers. Clones were sequenced by immunoSEQ multiplex PCR, and TCRdb holds only the in-frame ones, with some missing. Among about 160,000 clones listed, about 80% were seen once. The sequence came from a man between 18 and 29 years old in good health and CMV-seropositive. The sample was PBMCs. This chain uses TRBV7-8 with TRBJ2-1, with TRBD1 as a possible D gene (5 bases). CDR3 protein: CASSVLRTIDSEQFF. For the CDR3, the DNA is TGTGCCAGCAGCGTCTTGCGGACAATCGATTCGGAGCAGTTCTTC.